Below, 18 T cell receptor beta chains from the same sample are listed, as sequenced in a study of blood T cell repertoires in COVID-19. Sequencing was performed with immunoSEQ multiplex PCR; in TCRdb, only in-frame clones are kept and a portion is missing. The sample has around 99,000 clones; approximately 84% are singletons. The material sequenced was peripheral blood. These receptors were obtained from a woman aged 45 to 65 with acute or convalescent COVID-19.

This rearrangement joins TRBV12-3 or TRBV12-4 to TRBJ1-2; D is unclear. Deletions cut 7 bases from V and 4 bases from J, with 10 bases between. The CDR3 consists of 12 residues. The CDR3 loop reads CASTRFGYGYTF. DNA of the CDR3: TGTGCCAGCACTAGATTTGGCTATGGCTACACCTTC.

The chain employs TRBV19 and TRBJ1-2; no firm D call. The germline V and J ends were trimmed by 5 bases and 5 bases, with 21 bases remaining between them. Germline V gives CDR1 LNHDA, CDR2 SQIVND (reference sequence). This CDR3 region has 16 residues. The DNA for the CDR3 is TGTGCCAGTAGTGCCCTTGAGGCCCGAAATAAGTATGGCTACACCTTC. It is translated as CASSALEARNKYGYTF.

The J gene is TRBJ1-2, the V gene TRBV5-4; 9 nucleotides match TRBD1. V lost 4 bases, J lost 6 bases, and 7 bases stayed unmatched. This CDR3 is built from 14 residues. Looked up from germline, CDR1 is SGHNT and CDR2 is YYREEE (reference sequence). CDR3 in amino acids: CASSPGQGNHGYTF. The CDR3 DNA sequence: TGTGCCAGCAGCCCTGGACAGGGGAACCATGGCTACACCTTC. Drawing the rest from reference TRBV5-4 and TRBJ1-2, the complete variable domain is ETGVTQSPTHLIKTRGQQVTLRCSSQSGHNTVSWYQQALGQGPQFIFQYYREEENGRGNFPPRFSGLQFPNYSSELNVNALELDDSALYLCASSPGQGNHGYTFGSGTRLTVV.

This clone was recorded only once. The chain combines TRBV6-2 or TRBV6-3 with TRBJ2-1; 13 bases map to TRBD2. This CDR3 spans 19 amino acids. Trimming cost V 6 bases and J 3 bases; bases outside gene matches: 14. Germline CDR1 and CDR2: MNHEY and SVGEGT. Here the CDR3 reads CASSLRGTSGATLYNEQFF. The CDR3 nucleotides are TGTGCCAGCAGCCTCCGAGGGACTAGCGGGGCTACGCTCTACAATGAGCAGTTCTTC.

This chain joins TRBV7-9 and TRBJ2-5; the match to TRBD2 covers 7 bases. The CDR3 extends over 14 amino acids. The J segment lost 4 bases and the V segment lost 6 bases, leaving 8 bases of the junction unmatched. Germline V gene sequence: CDR1 SEHNR, CDR2 FQNEAQ (reference sequence). CDR3 amino acids: CASSYSGSGETQYF. The CDR3 nucleotides are TGTGCCAGCAGTTATAGCGGGTCGGGAGAGACCCAGTACTTC.

This clone was recorded only once. CDR3 nucleotides: TGCGCCAGCAGCTACTCAGGGGGCGCGTCGGCCGGGGAGCTGTTTTTT. Translation: CASSYSGGASAGELFF. The chain recombines TRBV5-1 with TRBJ2-2; 8 nucleotides match TRBD1. Losses at the gene ends were 3 bases for V and 6 bases for J; bases not matched to a gene: 10. Germline V CDR1 and CDR2: SGHRS, YFSETQ. The CDR3 loop spans 16 amino acids.

This clone appeared a single time. The V gene is TRBV4-2, the J gene TRBJ1-3; a weak D match, TRBD1 (5 bases). In germline, CDR1 is LGHNA, CDR2 YNFKEQ. The CDR3 spans 19 residues. V shed 0 bases and J shed 0 bases, with 18 bases lying between them. CDR3 loop: CASSQDIGGGVGSGNTIYF. The CDR3 DNA sequence: TGTGCCAGCAGCCAAGATATAGGCGGGGGAGTCGGCTCTGGAAACACCATATATTTT.

J is TRBJ2-3 and V is TRBV12-5, with 14 nucleotides matching TRBD2. Trimming took 6 bases from V and 7 from J; bases not matched to a gene: 9. This CDR3 comprises 16 residues. CDR1 and CDR2 (germline): LGHNT, FRNRAP. The CDR3 loop reads CASGPPTSGGANTQYF. The CDR3 DNA reads as TGTGCTAGTGGCCCTCCGACTAGCGGGGGGGCAAATACGCAGTATTTT. Full variable domain (rest looked up from reference TRBV12-5 and TRBJ2-3): DARVTQTPRHKVTEMGQEVTMRCQPILGHNTVFWYRQTMMQGLELLAYFRNRAPLDDSGMPKDRFSAEMPDATLATLKIQPSEPRDSAVYFCASGPPTSGGANTQYFGPGTRLTVL.

The rearrangement links TRBV3-1 (or the pseudogene TRBV3-2) to TRBJ1-1; 8 nucleotides agree with TRBD1. V shed 3 bases, J shed 4 bases, and the junction held 4 bases outside the gene matches. Per germline, CDR1 LGHDT and CDR2 YNNKEL (reference sequence). This CDR3 contains 14 residues. The CDR3 here is CASSQDRVGTEAFF. In nucleotides, the CDR3 is TGTGCCAGCAGCCAGGACAGGGTAGGCACTGAAGCTTTCTTT.

The chain joins TRBV2 to TRBJ1-2, with D tentatively TRBD1 (5 bases). Per germline, CDR1 SNHLY and CDR2 FYNNEI. The CDR3 spans 13 residues. Trimming stripped 5 bases from V and 8 bases from J, with 15 bases between. The CDR3 sequence is CASSPTELGGYTF. The DNA for the CDR3 is TGTGCCAGCAGTCCGACAGAGCTTGGCGGCTACACCTTC.

The rearrangement uses TRBV12-3 or TRBV12-4 and TRBJ2-5; D gene ambiguous. The ends were cut back, 1 base at V and 5 bases at J, with 8 bases in the middle. The CDR3 covers 13 residues. CDR3 loop: CASSLVPGETQYF. CDR3 bases: TGTGCCAGCAGTTTAGTCCCCGGGGAGACCCAGTACTTC.

This chain joins TRBV18 and TRBJ2-1; D possibly corresponds to TRBD2 (5 bases). The CDR3 runs 17 residues. CDR1 is KGHSH and CDR2 is LQKENI in the germline V gene. Deletions cut 2 bases from V and 0 bases from J, with 14 bases between. The CDR3 region is CASSPFLSGDSYNEQFF. The CDR3 DNA reads as TGTGCCAGCTCACCATTCCTAAGCGGCGACTCCTACAATGAGCAGTTCTTC.

The chain recombines TRBV5-1 with TRBJ1-5; TRBD1 agrees at 9 bases. V lost 5 bases and J lost 4; bases outside the gene matches: 7. The CDR3 sequence is 15 residues long. The germline V gene has CDR1 SGHRS and CDR2 YFSETQ. The CDR3 DNA sequence: TGCGCCAGCAGTAACACAGGGGGCAGGAATCAGCCCCAGCATTTT. Translated: CASSNTGGRNQPQHF.

The chain carries TRBV30 and TRBJ1-3; D not resolved. Germline lookup yields CDR1 GTSNPN and CDR2 SVGIG (reference sequence). This CDR3 is 12 amino acids long. The V end was cut by 0 bases, the J end by 4 bases, with 4 bases between. The CDR3 DNA is TGTGCCTGGAGTGTAGCAGGAAACACCATATATTTT. Translating it yields CAWSVAGNTIYF.

The rearrangement uses TRBV2 and TRBJ1-2; D perhaps matches TRBD1 (5 bases). V was pared by 4 bases and J by 8 bases, with 14 bases between. Germline values: CDR1 SNHLY, CDR2 FYNNEI. CDR3 length: 13 residues. The CDR3 loop is CASSVDSRVGYTF. In DNA, the CDR3 is TGTGCCAGCAGTGTTGACAGTAGGGTAGGCTACACCTTC.

This clone came up a few times. The CDR3 DNA is TGTGCCAGCAGCTTCGGGAGTAATTCACCCCTCCACTTT. Translation gives CASSFGSNSPLHF. The chain carries TRBV7-2 and TRBJ1-6, with no clear D. The CDR3 length is 13 residues. Deletions cut 3 bases from V and 6 bases from J, with 6 bases between. CDR1 and CDR2 (germline): SGHTA, FQGNSA.

Only one count was recorded for this clone. The chain links TRBV3-1 (or the pseudogene TRBV3-2) to TRBJ1-5; D may be TRBD1 (5 bases). The CDR3 consists of 12 residues. The germline CDR1 and CDR2 sequences are LGHDT and YNNKEL (reference sequence). The ends were cut back, 4 bases at V and 8 bases at J, with 9 bases in the middle. This CDR3 is CASSRGLEPQHF. The CDR3 nucleotides read TGTGCCAGCAGCCGGGGCCTCGAGCCCCAGCATTTT.

The chain uses TRBV7-9 and TRBJ1-1; a possible D gene is TRBD1 (5 bases). The germline V gene has CDR1 SEHNR and CDR2 FQNEAQ (reference sequence). The CDR3 runs 14 residues. Trimming stripped 5 bases from V and 3 bases from J, with 13 bases between. The CDR3 bases are TGTGCCAGCAGCCGGGGGGGTACGTACACTGAAGCTTTCTTT. Residues: CASSRGGTYTEAFF.